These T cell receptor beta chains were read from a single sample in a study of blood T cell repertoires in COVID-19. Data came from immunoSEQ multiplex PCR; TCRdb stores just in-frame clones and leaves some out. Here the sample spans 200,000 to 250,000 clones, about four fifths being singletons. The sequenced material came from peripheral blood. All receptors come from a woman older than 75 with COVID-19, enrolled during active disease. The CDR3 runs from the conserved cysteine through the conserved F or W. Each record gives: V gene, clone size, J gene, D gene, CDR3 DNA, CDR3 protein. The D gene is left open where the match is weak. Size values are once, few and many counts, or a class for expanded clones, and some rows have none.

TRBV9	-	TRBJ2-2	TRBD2	TGTGCCAGCAGCGTAGGGCTAGCGGGGGGCACCGGGGAGCTGTTTTTT	CASSVGLAGGTGELFF
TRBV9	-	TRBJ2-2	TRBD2	TGTGCCAGCAGGCCGACTAGCGCTGACACCGGGGAGCTGTTTTTT	CASRPTSADTGELFF
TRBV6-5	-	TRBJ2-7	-	TGTGCCAGCAGTTATGAAGGAGGGCCAGGCGAGCAGTACTTC	CASSYEGGPGEQYF
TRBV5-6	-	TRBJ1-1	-	TGTGCCAGCAGCTTGTCCGGTGAAGCTTTCTTT	CASSLSGEAFF
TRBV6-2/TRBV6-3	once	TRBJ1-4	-	TGTGCCAGCAGTTACTCGACCGGGACTAATGAAAAACTGTTTTTT	CASSYSTGTNEKLFF
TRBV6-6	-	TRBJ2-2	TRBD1	TGTGCCAGCAGTTACTCCAGGGGGACCGGGGAGCTGTTTTTT	CASSYSRGTGELFF
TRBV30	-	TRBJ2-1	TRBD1	TGTGCCTGGAGTGTACGGACAGGGGGCTACAATGAGCAGTTCTTC	CAWSVRTGGYNEQFF
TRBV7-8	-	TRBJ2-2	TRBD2	TGTGCCAGCAGCTTAGAAGCGGGGGTTATTCCCGGGGAGCTGTTTTTT	CASSLEAGVIPGELFF
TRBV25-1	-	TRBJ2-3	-	TGTGCCAGCAGTGAATCGCGGGATCGGGATACGCAGTATTTT	CASSESRDRDTQYF
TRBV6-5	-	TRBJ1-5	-	TGTGCCAGCAGTTACACAGGACAGAGCAATCAGCCCCAGCATTTT	CASSYTGQSNQPQHF
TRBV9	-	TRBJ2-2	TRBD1	TGTGCCAGCAGCGCCAATACAGGGGGAGGCCGGAAGCTGTTTTTT	CASSANTGGGRKLFF
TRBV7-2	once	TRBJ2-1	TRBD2	TGTGCCAGCCTTTTAGAGGGTAGCGGGAGGGCAATGGATGAGCAGTTCTTC	CASLLEGSGRAMDEQFF
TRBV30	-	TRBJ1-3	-	TGTGCCTGGGACACAGGTCACTCTGGAAACACCATATATTTT	CAWDTGHSGNTIYF
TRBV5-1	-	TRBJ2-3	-	TGCGCCAGCAGCTTGGAGATCGGGAGTACCGATACGCAGTATTTT	CASSLEIGSTDTQYF
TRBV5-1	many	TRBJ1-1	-	TGCGCCAGCTCCCGGACAGACAACACTGAAGCTTTCTTT	CASSRTDNTEAFF